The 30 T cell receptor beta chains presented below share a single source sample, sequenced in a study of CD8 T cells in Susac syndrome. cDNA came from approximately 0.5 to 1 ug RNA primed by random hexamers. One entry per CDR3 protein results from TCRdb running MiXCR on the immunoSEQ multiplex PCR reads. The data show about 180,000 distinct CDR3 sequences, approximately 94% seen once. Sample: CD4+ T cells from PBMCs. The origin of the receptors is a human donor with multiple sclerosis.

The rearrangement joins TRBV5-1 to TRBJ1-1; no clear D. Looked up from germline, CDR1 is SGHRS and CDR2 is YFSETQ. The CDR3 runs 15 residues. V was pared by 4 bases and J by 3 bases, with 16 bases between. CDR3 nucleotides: TGCGCCAGCAGCCCGGTCCCGCTTGCGGACACTGAAGCTTTCTTT. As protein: CASSPVPLADTEAFF.

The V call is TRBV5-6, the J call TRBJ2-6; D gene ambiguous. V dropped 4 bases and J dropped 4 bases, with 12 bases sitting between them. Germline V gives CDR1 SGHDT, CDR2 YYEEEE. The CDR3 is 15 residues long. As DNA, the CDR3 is TGTGCCAGCAGCCTTGAGACTGGAGGGGCCAACGTCCTGACTTTC. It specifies CASSLETGGANVLTF.

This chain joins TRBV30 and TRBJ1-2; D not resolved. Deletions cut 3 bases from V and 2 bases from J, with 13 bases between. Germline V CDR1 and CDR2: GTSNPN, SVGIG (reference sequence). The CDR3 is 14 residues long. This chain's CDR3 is CAWRSAGGNYGYTF. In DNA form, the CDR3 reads TGTGCCTGGAGGTCGGCTGGAGGGAACTATGGCTACACCTTC.

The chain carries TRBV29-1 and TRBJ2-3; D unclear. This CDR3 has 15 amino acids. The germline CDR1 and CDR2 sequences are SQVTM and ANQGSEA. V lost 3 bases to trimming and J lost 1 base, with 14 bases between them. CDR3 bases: TGCAGCGTTGAGGGCGATAGGTCGGGCACAGATACGCAGTATTTT. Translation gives CSVEGDRSGTDTQYF.

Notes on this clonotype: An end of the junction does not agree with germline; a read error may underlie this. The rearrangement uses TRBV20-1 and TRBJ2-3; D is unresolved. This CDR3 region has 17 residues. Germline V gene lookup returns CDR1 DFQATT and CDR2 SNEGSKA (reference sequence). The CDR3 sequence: CSAREMGPGLVTHTQYF. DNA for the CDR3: TGCAGTGCTAGGGAGATGGGTCCCGGCCTAGTCACACATACGCAGTATTTT.

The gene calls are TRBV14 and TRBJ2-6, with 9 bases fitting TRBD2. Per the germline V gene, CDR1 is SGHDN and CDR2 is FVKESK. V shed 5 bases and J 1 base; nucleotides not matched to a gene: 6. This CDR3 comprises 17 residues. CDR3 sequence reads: CASSLTSGASGANVLTF. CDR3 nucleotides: TGTGCCAGCAGCTTGACTAGCGGAGCGTCTGGGGCCAACGTCCTGACTTTC.

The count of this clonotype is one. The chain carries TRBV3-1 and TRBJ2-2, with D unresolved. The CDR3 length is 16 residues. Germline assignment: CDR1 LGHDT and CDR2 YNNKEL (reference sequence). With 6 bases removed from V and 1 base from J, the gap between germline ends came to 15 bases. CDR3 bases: TGTGCCAGCAGTCGCATAACTGGGTGGAACACCGGGGAGCTGTTTTTT. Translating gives CASSRITGWNTGELFF.

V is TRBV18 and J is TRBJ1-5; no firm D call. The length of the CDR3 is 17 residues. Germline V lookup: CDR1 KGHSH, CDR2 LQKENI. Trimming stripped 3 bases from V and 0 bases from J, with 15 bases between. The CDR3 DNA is TGTGCCAGCTCACCTCGCCCACCCACAGATAGCAATCAGCCCCAGCATTTT. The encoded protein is CASSPRPPTDSNQPQHF.

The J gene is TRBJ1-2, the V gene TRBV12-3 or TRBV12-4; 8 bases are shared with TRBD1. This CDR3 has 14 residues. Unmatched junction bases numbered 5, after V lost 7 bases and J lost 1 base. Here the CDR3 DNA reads TGTGCCAGCACCCGGACAGGGAGTAACTATGGCTACACCTTC. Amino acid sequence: CASTRTGSNYGYTF.

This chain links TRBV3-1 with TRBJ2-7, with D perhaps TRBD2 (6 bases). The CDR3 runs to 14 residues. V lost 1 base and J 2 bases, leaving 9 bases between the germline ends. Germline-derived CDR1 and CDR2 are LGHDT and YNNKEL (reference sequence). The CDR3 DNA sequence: TGTGCCAGCAGCCAAGCTGGGGGGACCTACGAGCAGTACTTC. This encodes CASSQAGGTYEQYF.

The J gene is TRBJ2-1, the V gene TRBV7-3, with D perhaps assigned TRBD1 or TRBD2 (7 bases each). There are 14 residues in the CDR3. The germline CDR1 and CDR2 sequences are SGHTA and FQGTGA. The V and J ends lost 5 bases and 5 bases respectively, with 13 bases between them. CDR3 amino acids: CASSQQGGHNEQFF. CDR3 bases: TGTGCCAGCAGCCAGCAGGGGGGGCACAATGAGCAGTTCTTC.

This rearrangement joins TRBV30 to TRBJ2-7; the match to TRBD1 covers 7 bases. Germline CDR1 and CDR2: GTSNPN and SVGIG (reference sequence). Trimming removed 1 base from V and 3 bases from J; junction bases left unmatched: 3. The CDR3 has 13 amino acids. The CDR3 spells CAWSEGAIYEQYF. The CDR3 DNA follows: TGTGCCTGGAGTGAGGGGGCTATCTACGAGCAGTACTTC.

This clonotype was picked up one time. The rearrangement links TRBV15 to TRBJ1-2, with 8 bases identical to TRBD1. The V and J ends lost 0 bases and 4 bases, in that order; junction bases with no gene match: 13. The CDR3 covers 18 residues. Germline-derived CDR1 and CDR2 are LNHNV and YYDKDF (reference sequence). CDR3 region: CATSRDFTGTGIPYGYTF. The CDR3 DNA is TGTGCCACCAGCAGAGACTTTACCGGGACAGGAATCCCCTATGGCTACACCTTC.

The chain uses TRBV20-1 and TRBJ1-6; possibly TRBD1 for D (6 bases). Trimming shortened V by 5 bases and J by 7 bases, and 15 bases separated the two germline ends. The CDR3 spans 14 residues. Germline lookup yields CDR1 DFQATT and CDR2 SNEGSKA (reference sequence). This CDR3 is CSAQGFGRNSPLHF. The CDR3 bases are TGCAGTGCTCAGGGGTTTGGGCGAAATTCACCCCTCCACTTT.

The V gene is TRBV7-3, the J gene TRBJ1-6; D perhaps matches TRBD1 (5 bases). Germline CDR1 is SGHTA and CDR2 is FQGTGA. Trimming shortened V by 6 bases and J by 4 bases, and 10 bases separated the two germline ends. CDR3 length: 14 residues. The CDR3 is CASSRRQYNSPLHF. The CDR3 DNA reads TGTGCCAGCAGTCGCAGACAGTATAATTCACCCCTCCACTTT.

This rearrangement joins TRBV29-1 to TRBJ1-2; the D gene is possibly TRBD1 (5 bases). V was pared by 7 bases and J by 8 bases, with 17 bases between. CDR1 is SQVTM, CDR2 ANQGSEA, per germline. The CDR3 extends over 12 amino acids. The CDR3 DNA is TGCAGCGCTATGACTACAGGTTCAGGCTACACCTTC. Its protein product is CSAMTTGSGYTF.

The CDR3 loop is CSASLTVAKNIQYF. In DNA form, the CDR3 reads TGCAGTGCTAGCCTAACAGTAGCCAAAAACATTCAGTACTTC. This sequence joins TRBV20-1 and TRBJ2-4; D uncertain. The ends were cut back, 3 bases at V and 0 bases at J, with 9 bases in the middle. The CDR3 spans 14 residues. Germline assignment: CDR1 DFQATT and CDR2 SNEGSKA (reference sequence).

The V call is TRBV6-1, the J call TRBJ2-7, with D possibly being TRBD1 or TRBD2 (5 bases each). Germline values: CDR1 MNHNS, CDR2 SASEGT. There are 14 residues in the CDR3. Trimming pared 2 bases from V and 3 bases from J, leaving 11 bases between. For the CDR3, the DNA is TGTGCCAGCAGTGAAACCGACAGCGGCTACGAGCAGTACTTC. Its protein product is CASSETDSGYEQYF.

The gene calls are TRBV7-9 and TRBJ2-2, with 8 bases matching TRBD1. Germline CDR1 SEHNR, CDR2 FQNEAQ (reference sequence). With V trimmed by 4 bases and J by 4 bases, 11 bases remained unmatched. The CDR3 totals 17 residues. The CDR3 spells CASSSLKGTGPTGELFF. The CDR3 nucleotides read TGTGCCAGCAGCTCATTAAAAGGGACAGGCCCCACCGGGGAGCTGTTTTTT. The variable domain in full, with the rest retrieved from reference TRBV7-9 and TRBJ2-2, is DTGVSQNPRHKITKRGQNVTFRCDPISEHNRLYWYRQTLGQGPEFLTYFQNEAQLEKSRLLSDRFSAERPKGSFSTLEIQRTEQGDSAMYLCASSSLKGTGPTGELFFGEGSRLTVL.

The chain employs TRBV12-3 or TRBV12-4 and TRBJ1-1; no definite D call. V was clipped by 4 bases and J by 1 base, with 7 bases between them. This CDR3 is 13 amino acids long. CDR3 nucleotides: TGTGCCAGCAGTTGGGCGGAGAACACTGAAGCTTTCTTT. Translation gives CASSWAENTEAFF.

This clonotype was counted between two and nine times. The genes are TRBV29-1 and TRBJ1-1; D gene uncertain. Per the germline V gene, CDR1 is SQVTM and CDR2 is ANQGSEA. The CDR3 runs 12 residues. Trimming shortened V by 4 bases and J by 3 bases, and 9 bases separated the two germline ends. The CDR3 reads CSVVRGDTEAFF. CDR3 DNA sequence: TGCAGCGTTGTTCGGGGAGACACTGAAGCTTTCTTT.

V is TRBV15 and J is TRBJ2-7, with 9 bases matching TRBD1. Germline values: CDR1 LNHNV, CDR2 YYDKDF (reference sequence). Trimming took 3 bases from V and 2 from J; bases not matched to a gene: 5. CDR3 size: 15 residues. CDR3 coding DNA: TGTGCCACCAGCAGCGAGGACAGGGGAACCTACGAGCAGTACTTC. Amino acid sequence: CATSSEDRGTYEQYF.

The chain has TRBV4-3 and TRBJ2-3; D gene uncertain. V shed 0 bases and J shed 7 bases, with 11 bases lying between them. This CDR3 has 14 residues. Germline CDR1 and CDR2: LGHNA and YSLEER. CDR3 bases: TGCGCCAGCAGCCAAGATCGAGTAGGGTATACGCAGTATTTT. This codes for CASSQDRVGYTQYF.

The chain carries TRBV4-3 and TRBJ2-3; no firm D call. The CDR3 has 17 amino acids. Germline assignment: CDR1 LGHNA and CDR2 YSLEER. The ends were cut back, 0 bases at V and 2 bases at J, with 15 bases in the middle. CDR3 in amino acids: CASSQDRPVGYTDTQYF. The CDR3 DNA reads TGCGCCAGCAGCCAAGATCGGCCCGTGGGGTACACAGATACGCAGTATTTT.

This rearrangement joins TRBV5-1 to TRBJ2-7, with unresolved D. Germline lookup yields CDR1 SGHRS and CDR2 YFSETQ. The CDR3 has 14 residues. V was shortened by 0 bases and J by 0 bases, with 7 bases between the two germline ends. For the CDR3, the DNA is TGCGCCAGCAGCTTGGATCCGTTCTCCTACGAGCAGTACTTC. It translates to CASSLDPFSYEQYF.

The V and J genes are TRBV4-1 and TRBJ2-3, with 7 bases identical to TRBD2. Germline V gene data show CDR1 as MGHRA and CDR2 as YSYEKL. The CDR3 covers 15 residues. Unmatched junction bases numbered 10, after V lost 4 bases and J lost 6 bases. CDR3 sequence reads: CASSLAAGLVDTQYF. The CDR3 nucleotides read TGCGCCAGCAGCCTTGCAGCGGGGCTTGTGGATACGCAGTATTTT.

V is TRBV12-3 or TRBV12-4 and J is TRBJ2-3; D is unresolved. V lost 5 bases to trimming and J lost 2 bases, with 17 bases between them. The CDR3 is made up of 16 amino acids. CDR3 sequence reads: CASSPDANANTDTQYF. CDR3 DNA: TGTGCCAGCAGTCCGGATGCCAACGCTAACACAGATACGCAGTATTTT.

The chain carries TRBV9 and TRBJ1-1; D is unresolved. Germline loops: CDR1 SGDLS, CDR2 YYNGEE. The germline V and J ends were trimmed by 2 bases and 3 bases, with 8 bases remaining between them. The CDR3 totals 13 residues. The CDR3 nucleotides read TGTGCCAGCAGCGTCCTTACGTACACTGAAGCTTTCTTT. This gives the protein CASSVLTYTEAFF.

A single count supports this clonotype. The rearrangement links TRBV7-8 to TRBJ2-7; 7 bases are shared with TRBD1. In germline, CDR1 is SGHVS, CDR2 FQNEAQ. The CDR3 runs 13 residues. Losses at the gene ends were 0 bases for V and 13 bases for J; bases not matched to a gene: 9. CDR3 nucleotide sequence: TGTGCCAGCAGCTTAGCGGGGACAGTCGAACAATACTTC. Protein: CASSLAGTVEQYF.

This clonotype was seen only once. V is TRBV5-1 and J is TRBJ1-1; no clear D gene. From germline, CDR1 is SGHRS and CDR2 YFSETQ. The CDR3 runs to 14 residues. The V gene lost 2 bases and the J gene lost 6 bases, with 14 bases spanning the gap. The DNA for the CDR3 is TGCGCCAGCAGCTTCGGGGTAATGGTCGCTGAAGCTTTCTTT. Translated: CASSFGVMVAEAFF.